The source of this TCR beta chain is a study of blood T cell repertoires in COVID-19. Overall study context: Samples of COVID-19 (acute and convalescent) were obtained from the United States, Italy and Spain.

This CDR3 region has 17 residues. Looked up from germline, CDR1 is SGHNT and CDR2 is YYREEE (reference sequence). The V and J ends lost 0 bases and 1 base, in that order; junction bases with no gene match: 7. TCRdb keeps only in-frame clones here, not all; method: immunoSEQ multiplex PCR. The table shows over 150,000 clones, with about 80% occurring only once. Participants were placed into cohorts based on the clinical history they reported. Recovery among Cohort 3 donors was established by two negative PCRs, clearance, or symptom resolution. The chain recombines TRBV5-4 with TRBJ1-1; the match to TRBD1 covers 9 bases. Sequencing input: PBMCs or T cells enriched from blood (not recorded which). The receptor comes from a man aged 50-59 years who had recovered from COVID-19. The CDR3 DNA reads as TGTGCCAGCAGCTTGGACAGGACAGGGGTGGGGAACACTGAAGCTTTCTTT. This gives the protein CASSLDRTGVGNTEAFF.